Here is one T cell receptor (beta chain) with its context. As yet, its antigen is unknown. The record originates from a study of Ad26.COV2.S vaccination and SARS-CoV-2 variants. Turning to the study itself: The vaccine Ad26.COV2.S was put into the muscle once, or twice with 56 days between.

Regarding treatment: around 19 received Ad26.COV2.S at low or high dose, single or two shots; 5 received placebo; per-sample allocation not given. Specimen acquisition occurred on day 63 following the initial vaccine or placebo injection. Profiled with immunoSEQ multiplex PCR; TCRdb holds only in-frame clones, not every one. Seen here are 410,000 or so clones, about 92% observed once, and the top ten hold approximately 1.7%. Study findings and constraints: Vaccine recipients had higher spike-specific TCR breadth than placebo recipients. Participants given vaccine showed non-spike TCR breadth similar to that of placebo recipients. In vaccinated individuals, spike-specific CD8+ and CD4+ T cell responses reportedly displayed substantial breadth.

Germline loops: CDR1 SEHNR, CDR2 FQNEAQ (reference sequence). V lost 6 bases and J lost 7; bases outside the gene matches: 7. The CDR3 runs to 14 residues. The V and J genes are TRBV7-9 and TRBJ1-4; 8 bases fit TRBD1. The sequence was obtained from a person aged 18-60 years who received the Ad26.COV2.S COVID-19 vaccine or a placebo. Sequencing used peripheral blood, obtained in a trial of Ad26.COV2.S vaccine versus placebo. CDR3 region: CASRTGTGFEKLFF. The CDR3 coding sequence is TGTGCCAGCAGAACCGGGACAGGTTTTGAAAAACTGTTTTTT.